This T cell receptor (beta chain) originates from a study of CD4 and CD8 cells across lung adenocarcinoma regions. This clonotype was recorded once. Donors had localized lung adenocarcinoma, a non-small cell lung cancer. TCRdb reprocessed the PCR reads with MiXCR, giving one entry per CDR3 protein. The table has under 8,500 distinct CDR3 sequences, 45% to 50% seen once; the top ten hold about 95%. This CDR3 comprises 13 residues. The germline V gene encodes CDR1 MNHNS and CDR2 SASEGT. Germline trimming cut 6 bases from V and 0 bases from J; bases unmatched to any gene: 1. Sequencing input: CD8+ T cells from the center of a lung tumor. The chain has TRBV6-1 and TRBJ1-1, with 7 bases that match TRBD1. The TCR comes from a male donor with lung adenocarcinoma. The CD4 and CD8 labels of this study may be unreliable. Written as DNA, the CDR3 is TGTGCCAGCAGGGGACAGCTGAACACTGAAGCTTTCTTT. Translation: CASRGQLNTEAFF.